Listed below are T cell receptor beta chains from one sample, sequenced in a study of cytomegalovirus exposure and HLA in healthy donors. Clones were read by immunoSEQ multiplex PCR, and TCRdb kept only the in-frame ones, dropping some. Among about 160,000 clones listed, 77% were seen once. Sample: PBMCs. The receptors were gathered from a woman between 35 and 50 years old in good health and CMV-seropositive. Both conserved end residues are part of each CDR3. A D gene is named only where the DNA matches it firmly. For some rows the clone size is stated as once, few or many, or as a class when expanded; others skip it.

V: TRBV7-2; D: TRBD1; size: NA; J: TRBJ1-2; CDR3: CASSLGQGANYGYTF; DNA: TGTGCCAGCAGCTTAGGACAGGGGGCTAACTATGGCTACACCTTC
V: TRBV27; D: TRBD1; size: NA; J: TRBJ1-2; CDR3: CASSLSGQGRDGYTF; DNA: TGTGCCAGCAGTCTCTCAGGACAGGGTCGGGATGGCTACACCTTC
V: TRBV18; D: NA; size: NA; J: TRBJ2-7; CDR3: CASSPNRVEQYF; DNA: TGTGCCAGCTCACCTAACAGGGTCGAGCAGTACTTC
V: TRBV28; D: TRBD1; size: NA; J: TRBJ2-5; CDR3: CASSPPDRGVETQYF; DNA: TGTGCCAGCAGTCCCCCCGACAGGGGAGTAGAGACCCAGTACTTC
V: TRBV7-9; D: NA; size: NA; J: TRBJ2-1; CDR3: CASSSLVAYNEQFF; DNA: TGTGCCAGCAGCTCTTTAGTGGCCTACAATGAGCAGTTCTTC
V: TRBV28; D: NA; size: NA; J: TRBJ1-4; CDR3: CASSLEGRNEKLFF; DNA: TGTGCCAGCAGTTTAGAGGGCAGGAACGAAAAACTGTTTTTT
V: TRBV27; D: NA; size: NA; J: TRBJ2-5; CDR3: CASSFLSGGYQETQYF; DNA: TGTGCCAGCAGTTTTTTGTCGGGCGGGTACCAAGAGACCCAGTACTTC
V: TRBV7-2; D: TRBD2; size: NA; J: TRBJ2-7; CDR3: CASRHGGTNYEQYF; DNA: TGTGCCAGCAGGCATGGGGGGACTAACTACGAGCAGTACTTC
V: TRBV6-5; D: NA; size: once; J: TRBJ2-7; CDR3: CASSYSPTRGSGEQYF; DNA: TGTGCCAGCAGTTACTCCCCTACTAGAGGCTCGGGCGAGCAGTACTTC
V: TRBV30; D: NA; size: NA; J: TRBJ2-2; CDR3: CAWSATDFPGELFF; DNA: TGTGCCTGGAGTGCAACGGACTTCCCCGGGGAGCTGTTTTTT
V: TRBV30; D: NA; size: NA; J: TRBJ2-2; CDR3: CAWSVRTANTGELFF; DNA: TGTGCCTGGAGTGTACGGACAGCGAACACCGGGGAGCTGTTTTTT
V: TRBV5-1; D: TRBD1; size: once; J: TRBJ1-2; CDR3: CASSFTGGDYGYTF; DNA: TGCGCCAGCAGCTTCACAGGGGGCGACTATGGCTACACCTTC
V: TRBV6-1; D: TRBD2; size: once; J: TRBJ2-5; CDR3: CASSEEVAGGFETQYF; DNA: TGTGCCAGCAGTGAAGAGGTAGCGGGGGGGTTTGAGACCCAGTACTTC
V: TRBV4-1; D: NA; size: NA; J: TRBJ2-2; CDR3: CASSQVTGAWNTGELFF; DNA: TGCGCCAGCAGCCAAGTGACGGGAGCATGGAACACCGGGGAGCTGTTTTTT
V: TRBV5-1; D: NA; size: once; J: TRBJ1-3; CDR3: CASRRDPGEARNTIYF; DNA: TGCGCCAGCAGGCGGGACCCGGGAGAAGCCCGAAACACCATATATTTT
V: TRBV9; D: NA; size: NA; J: TRBJ1-2; CDR3: CASSPSGGGALGGYTF; DNA: TGTGCCAGCAGCCCCAGTGGGGGGGGCGCTTTGGGAGGCTACACCTTC
V: TRBV6-1; D: TRBD1; size: NA; J: TRBJ1-1; CDR3: CASRLGQGNTEAFF; DNA: TGTGCCAGCAGACTCGGACAGGGGAACACTGAAGCTTTCTTT
V: TRBV30; D: NA; size: NA; J: TRBJ2-3; CDR3: CAWIGNAGAHTDTQYF; DNA: TGTGCCTGGATAGGAAATGCGGGGGCCCACACAGATACGCAGTATTTT
V: TRBV5-1; D: TRBD1; size: NA; J: TRBJ1-2; CDR3: CASSSEQPGQGPGYTF; DNA: TGCGCCAGCAGCTCGGAACAACCGGGACAGGGCCCGGGCTACACCTTC
V: TRBV6-5; D: TRBD1; size: NA; J: TRBJ2-4; CDR3: CASSPSGTGKSIQYF; DNA: TGTGCCAGCAGCCCATCCGGGACAGGGAAAAGCATTCAGTACTTC
V: TRBV4-1; D: NA; size: few; J: TRBJ1-2; CDR3: CASSQDPVPIGYTF; DNA: TGCGCCAGCAGCCAAGATCCGGTGCCTATCGGCTACACCTTC
V: TRBV5-1; D: TRBD1; size: NA; J: TRBJ1-6; CDR3: CASSLVTGLNSPLHF; DNA: TGCGCCAGCAGCTTGGTGACAGGGCTTAATTCACCCCTCCACTTT
V: TRBV6-5; D: NA; size: NA; J: TRBJ1-3; CDR3: CASSYSEVGGGNTIYF; DNA: TGTGCCAGCAGTTACTCGGAGGTGGGGGGTGGAAACACCATATATTTT
V: TRBV30; D: TRBD1; size: NA; J: TRBJ1-1; CDR3: CAWMRDRGVAFF; DNA: TGTGCCTGGATGAGGGACAGGGGTGTAGCTTTCTTT
V: TRBV29-1; D: NA; size: NA; J: TRBJ1-5; CDR3: CSVGAANQPQHF; DNA: TGCAGCGTTGGGGCAGCTAATCAGCCCCAGCATTTT
V: TRBV5-1; D: TRBD2; size: NA; J: TRBJ2-2; CDR3: CASRDPVGTSGSGELFF; DNA: TGCGCCAGCAGGGACCCAGTCGGGACTAGTGGCTCGGGGGAGCTGTTTTTT
V: TRBV7-2; D: NA; size: NA; J: TRBJ2-3; CDR3: CASSFRQSTDTQYF; DNA: TGTGCCAGCAGCTTCAGGCAGAGCACAGATACGCAGTATTTT
V: TRBV7-2; D: TRBD1; size: NA; J: TRBJ1-2; CDR3: CASSWPDRAVYGYTF; DNA: TGTGCCAGCAGCTGGCCGGACAGGGCCGTCTATGGCTACACCTTC
V: TRBV30; D: TRBD2; size: NA; J: TRBJ2-5; CDR3: CAWSVGAGVWETQYF; DNA: TGTGCCTGGAGCGTGGGAGCGGGAGTTTGGGAGACCCAGTACTTC
V: TRBV4-2; D: TRBD2; size: NA; J: TRBJ2-7; CDR3: CASSQASGLALGEQYF; DNA: TGTGCCAGCAGCCAAGCGTCGGGACTAGCGTTGGGGGAGCAGTACTTC
V: TRBV4-3; D: NA; size: NA; J: TRBJ2-1; CDR3: CASSQEWAGRYNEQFF; DNA: TGCGCCAGCAGCCAAGAATGGGCAGGCCGATACAATGAGCAGTTCTTC
V: TRBV6-5; D: NA; size: NA; J: TRBJ2-1; CDR3: CASSPSNFLYNEQFF; DNA: TGTGCCAGCAGCCCTAGTAACTTCCTTTACAATGAGCAGTTCTTC
V: TRBV19; D: TRBD2; size: NA; J: TRBJ2-1; CDR3: CASSPRTSGSNEQFF; DNA: TGTGCCAGTAGTCCCCGGACTAGCGGCTCCAATGAGCAGTTCTTC
V: TRBV9; D: NA; size: NA; J: TRBJ2-3; CDR3: CASSVGGVAADTQYF; DNA: TGTGCCAGCAGCGTAGGAGGGGTAGCGGCAGATACGCAGTATTTT
V: TRBV5-1; D: NA; size: NA; J: TRBJ2-1; CDR3: CASSSQGNEQFF; DNA: TGCGCCAGCAGCTCGCAGGGCAATGAGCAGTTCTTC